This T cell receptor (beta chain) was captured in a study of post-analysis software for immune sequencing data. Study-wide results and caveats: Compared with controls, patients showed significantly lower normalized Chao1 diversity. Compared with controls, patients had more of five TRBV segments, including TRBV5-6, TRBV5-1 and TRBV20-1.

CDR1 is SSHAT and CDR2 is FNYEAQ in the germline V gene (reference sequence). The CDR3 extends over 14 amino acids. On this clonotype itself: As yet, its antigen is unknown. Mismatch with germline at one junction end may stem from a read error.

Prepared TCR beta cDNA libraries contained unique molecular identifiers. TCRdb processed the PCR reads anew with MiXCR; each CDR3 protein has one entry. The sample records over 300,000 distinct CDR3 sequences, roughly 35% being singletons. Material for sequencing was blood. The receptor was isolated from a girl between 5 and 17 years old with multiple sclerosis. The chain joins TRBV7-7 to TRBJ2-3; D perhaps matches TRBD2 (5 bases). CDR3 coding DNA: TGTGCTAGCAGCTTACGTCGGGGATCAGATACGCAGTATTTT. Translated, it gives CASSLRRGSDTQYF.